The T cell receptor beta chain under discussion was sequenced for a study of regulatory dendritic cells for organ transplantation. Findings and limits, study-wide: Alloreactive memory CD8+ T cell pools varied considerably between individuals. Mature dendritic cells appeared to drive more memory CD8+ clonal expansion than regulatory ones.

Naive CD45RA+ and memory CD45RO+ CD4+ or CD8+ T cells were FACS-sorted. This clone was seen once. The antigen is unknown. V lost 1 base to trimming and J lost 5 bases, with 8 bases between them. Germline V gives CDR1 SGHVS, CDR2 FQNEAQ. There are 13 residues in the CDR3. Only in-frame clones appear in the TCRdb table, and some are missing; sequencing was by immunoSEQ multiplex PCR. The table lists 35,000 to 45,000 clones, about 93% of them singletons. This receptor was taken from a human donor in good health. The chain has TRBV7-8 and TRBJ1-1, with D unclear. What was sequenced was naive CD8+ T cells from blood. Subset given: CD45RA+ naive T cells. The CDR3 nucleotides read TGTGCCAGCAGCTTAGGGGCGGCGACTGAAGCTTTCTTT. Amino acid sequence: CASSLGAATEAFF.